This TCR beta chain originates from a study of shared clonotypes between healthy human individuals. The assay was immunoSEQ multiplex PCR, and TCRdb's table has in-frame clones only and misses some. The sample lists millions of clones, about 92% occurring once. This CDR3 region has 16 residues. CDR1 MRHNA and CDR2 SNTAGT come from the germline V gene. V lost 2 bases and J lost 8, with 18 bases in between. This sequence originates from a man aged 18 to 29 in good health. Sequenced input: naive CD4+ T cells sorted from blood. Documented subset: CD45RA+ positively selected. The rearrangement uses TRBV6-4 and TRBJ1-4; perhaps TRBD1 as D (5 bases). The DNA of the CDR3 is TGTGCCAGCAGTGACCAGCGGGACTTTAGGGAGGAAAAACTGTTTTTT. Its translation is CASSDQRDFREEKLFF.